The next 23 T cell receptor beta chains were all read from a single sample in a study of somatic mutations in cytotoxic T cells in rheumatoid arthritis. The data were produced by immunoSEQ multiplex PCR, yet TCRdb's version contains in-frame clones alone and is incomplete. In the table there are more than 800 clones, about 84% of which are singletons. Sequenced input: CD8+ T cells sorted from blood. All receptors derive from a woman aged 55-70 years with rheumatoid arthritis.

Here the CDR3 DNA reads TGCGCCAGCAGCCAGAGTGGCTACGAGCAGTACTTC. Protein sequence: CASSQSGYEQYF. J is TRBJ2-7 and V is TRBV4-1; no clear D gene. The CDR3 is made up of 12 amino acids. Germline CDR1 MGHRA, CDR2 YSYEKL. V was cut by 3 bases and J by 3 bases, with 6 bases left in between.

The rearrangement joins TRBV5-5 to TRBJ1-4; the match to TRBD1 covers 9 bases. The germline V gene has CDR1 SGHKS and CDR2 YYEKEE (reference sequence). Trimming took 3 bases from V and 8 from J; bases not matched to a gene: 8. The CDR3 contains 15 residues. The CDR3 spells CASSSPGQGGEKLFF. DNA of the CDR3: TGTGCCAGCAGCTCCCCGGGACAGGGAGGAGAAAAACTGTTTTTT.

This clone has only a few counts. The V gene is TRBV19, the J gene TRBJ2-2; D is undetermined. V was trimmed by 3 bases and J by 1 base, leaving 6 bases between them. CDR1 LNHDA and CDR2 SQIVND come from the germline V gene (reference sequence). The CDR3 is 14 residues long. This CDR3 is CASSITGNTGELFF. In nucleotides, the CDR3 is TGTGCCAGTAGTATTACGGGGAACACCGGGGAGCTGTTTTTT. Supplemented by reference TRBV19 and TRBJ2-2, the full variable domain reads DGGITQSPKYLFRKEGQNVTLSCEQNLNHDAMYWYRQDPGQGLRLIYYSQIVNDFQKGDIAEGYSVSREKKESFPLTVTSAQKNPTAFYLCASSITGNTGELFFGEGSRLTVL.

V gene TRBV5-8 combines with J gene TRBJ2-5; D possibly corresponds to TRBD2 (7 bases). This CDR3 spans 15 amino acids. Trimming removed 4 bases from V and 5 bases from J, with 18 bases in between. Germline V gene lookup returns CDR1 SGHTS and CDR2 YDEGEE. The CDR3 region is CASSGLGGLYETQYF. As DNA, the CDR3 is TGTGCCAGCAGCGGCTTGGGGGGGCTCTATGAGACCCAGTACTTC.

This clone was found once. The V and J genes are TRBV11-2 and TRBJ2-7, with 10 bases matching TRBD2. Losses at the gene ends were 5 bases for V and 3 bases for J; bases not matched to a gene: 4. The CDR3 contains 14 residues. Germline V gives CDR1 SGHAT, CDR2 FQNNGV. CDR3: CASSLSGGVYEQYF. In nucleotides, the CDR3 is TGTGCCAGCAGCCTAAGCGGGGGGGTCTACGAGCAGTACTTC.

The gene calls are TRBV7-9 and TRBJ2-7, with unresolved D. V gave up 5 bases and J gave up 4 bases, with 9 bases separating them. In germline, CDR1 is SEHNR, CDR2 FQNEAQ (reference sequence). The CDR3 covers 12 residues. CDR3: CASSQDQYEQYF. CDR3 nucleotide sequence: TGTGCCAGCAGCCAAGATCAGTACGAGCAGTACTTC.

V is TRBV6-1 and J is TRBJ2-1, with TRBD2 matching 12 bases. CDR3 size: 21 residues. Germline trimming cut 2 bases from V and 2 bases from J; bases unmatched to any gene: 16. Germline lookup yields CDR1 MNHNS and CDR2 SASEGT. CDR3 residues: CASSELPIGTSGLKTYNEQFF. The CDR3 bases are TGTGCCAGCAGTGAACTGCCGATTGGGACTAGCGGGTTGAAGACCTACAATGAGCAGTTCTTC.

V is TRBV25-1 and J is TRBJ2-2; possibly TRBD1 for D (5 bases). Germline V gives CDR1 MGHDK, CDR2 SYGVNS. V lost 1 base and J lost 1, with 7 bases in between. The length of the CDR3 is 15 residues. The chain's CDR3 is CASSEFQGNTGELFF. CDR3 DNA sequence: TGTGCCAGCAGTGAATTTCAGGGGAACACCGGGGAGCTGTTTTTT.

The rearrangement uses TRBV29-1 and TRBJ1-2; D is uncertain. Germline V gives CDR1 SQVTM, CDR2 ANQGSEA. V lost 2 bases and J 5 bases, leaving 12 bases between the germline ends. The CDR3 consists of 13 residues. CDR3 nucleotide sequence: TGCAGCGTTGAAAGCGGCCCTGGTTATGGCTACACCTTC. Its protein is CSVESGPGYGYTF. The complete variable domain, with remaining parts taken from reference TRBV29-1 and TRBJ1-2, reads SAVISQKPSRDICQRGTSLTIQCQVDSQVTMMFWYRQQPGQSLTLIATANQGSEATYESGFVIDKFPISRPNLTFSTLTVSNMSPEDSSIYLCSVESGPGYGYTFGSGTRLTVV.

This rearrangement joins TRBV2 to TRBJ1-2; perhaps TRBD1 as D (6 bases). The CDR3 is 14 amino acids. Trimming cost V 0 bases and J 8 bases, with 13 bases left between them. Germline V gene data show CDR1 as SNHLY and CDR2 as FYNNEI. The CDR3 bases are TGTGCCAGCAGTGAAGCGGGGGCGAGCGTGGGCTACACCTTC. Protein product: CASSEAGASVGYTF.

This CDR3 reads CASSPGTGKGAGELFF. CDR3 coding DNA: TGCGCCAGCAGCCCGGGAACAGGGAAGGGGGCCGGGGAGCTGTTTTTT. This sequence joins TRBV5-1 and TRBJ2-2; weak D call: TRBD1 (6 bases). Per germline, CDR1 SGHRS and CDR2 YFSETQ. V dropped 4 bases and J dropped 6 bases, with 19 bases sitting between them. The CDR3 is 16 residues long.

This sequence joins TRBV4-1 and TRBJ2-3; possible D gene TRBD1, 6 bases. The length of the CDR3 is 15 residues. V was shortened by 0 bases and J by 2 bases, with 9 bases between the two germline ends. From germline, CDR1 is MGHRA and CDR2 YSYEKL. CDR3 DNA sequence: TGCGCCAGCAGCCAAGACAGGGGCCTCACAGATACGCAGTATTTT. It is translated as CASSQDRGLTDTQYF.

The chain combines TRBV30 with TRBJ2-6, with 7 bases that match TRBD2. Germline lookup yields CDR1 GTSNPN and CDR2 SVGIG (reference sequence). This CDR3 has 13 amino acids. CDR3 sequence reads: CGWGGSGANVLTF. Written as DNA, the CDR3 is TGTGGATGGGGGGGCTCTGGGGCCAACGTCCTGACTTTC.

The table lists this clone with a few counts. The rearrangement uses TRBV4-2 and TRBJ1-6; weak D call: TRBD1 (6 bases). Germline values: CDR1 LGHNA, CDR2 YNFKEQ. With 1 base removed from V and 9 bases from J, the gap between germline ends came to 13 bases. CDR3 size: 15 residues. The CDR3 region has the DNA TGTGCCAGCAGCCAAGGAACAGGGAATACTTCACCCCTCCACTTT. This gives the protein CASSQGTGNTSPLHF.

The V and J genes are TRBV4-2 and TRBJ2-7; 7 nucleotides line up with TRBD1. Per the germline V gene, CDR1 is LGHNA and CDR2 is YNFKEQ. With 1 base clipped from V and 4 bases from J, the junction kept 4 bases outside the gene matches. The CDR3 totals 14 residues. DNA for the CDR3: TGTGCCAGCAGCCAAGGTCAACAGGGGTACGAGCAGTACTTC. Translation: CASSQGQQGYEQYF.

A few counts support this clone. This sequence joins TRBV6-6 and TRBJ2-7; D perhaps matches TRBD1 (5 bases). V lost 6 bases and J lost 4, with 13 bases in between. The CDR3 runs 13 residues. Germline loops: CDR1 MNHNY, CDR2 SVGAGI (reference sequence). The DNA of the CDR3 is TGTGCCAGCAGCCCCAGCCAGGGTTACGAGCAGTACTTC. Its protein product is CASSPSQGYEQYF.

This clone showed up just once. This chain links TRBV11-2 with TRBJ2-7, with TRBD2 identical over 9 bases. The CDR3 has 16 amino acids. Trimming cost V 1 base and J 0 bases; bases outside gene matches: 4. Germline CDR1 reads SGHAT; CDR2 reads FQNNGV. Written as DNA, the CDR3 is TGTGCCAGCAGCTTAGGGCCAGCGGGGGGCTCCTACGAGCAGTACTTC. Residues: CASSLGPAGGSYEQYF.

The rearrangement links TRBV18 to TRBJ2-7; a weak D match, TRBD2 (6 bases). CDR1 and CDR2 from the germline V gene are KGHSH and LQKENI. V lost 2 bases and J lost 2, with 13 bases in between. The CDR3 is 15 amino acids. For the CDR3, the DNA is TGTGCCAGCTCACCAGATCGCGGGGAGGCCTACGAGCAGTACTTC. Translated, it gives CASSPDRGEAYEQYF.

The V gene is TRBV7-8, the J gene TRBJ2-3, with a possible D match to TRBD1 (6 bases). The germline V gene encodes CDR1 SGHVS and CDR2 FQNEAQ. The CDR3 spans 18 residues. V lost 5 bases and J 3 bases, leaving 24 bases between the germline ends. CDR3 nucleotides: TGTGCCAGCAGCACCCCTCGCCCAACAGGGAAGAGGACAGATACGCAGTATTTT. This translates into CASSTPRPTGKRTDTQYF.

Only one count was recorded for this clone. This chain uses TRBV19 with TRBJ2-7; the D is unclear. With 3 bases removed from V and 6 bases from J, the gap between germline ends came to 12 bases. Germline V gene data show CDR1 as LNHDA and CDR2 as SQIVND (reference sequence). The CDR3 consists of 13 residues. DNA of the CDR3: TGTGCCAGTAGTATCAGCCCCTCGGGCGAGCAGTACTTC. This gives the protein CASSISPSGEQYF.

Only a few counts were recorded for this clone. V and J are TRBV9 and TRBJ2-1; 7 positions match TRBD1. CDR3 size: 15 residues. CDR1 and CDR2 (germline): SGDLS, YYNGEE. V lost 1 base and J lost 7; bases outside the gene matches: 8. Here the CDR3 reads CASSVSQGVWNEQFF. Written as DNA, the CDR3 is TGTGCCAGCAGCGTAAGCCAGGGGGTATGGAATGAGCAGTTCTTC.

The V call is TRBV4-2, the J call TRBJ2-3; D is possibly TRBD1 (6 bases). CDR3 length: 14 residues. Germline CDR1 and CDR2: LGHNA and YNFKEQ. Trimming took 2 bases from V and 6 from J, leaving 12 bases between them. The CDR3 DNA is TGTGCCAGCAGCCAATCGCCAGGGGCCGATACGCAGTATTTT. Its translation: CASSQSPGADTQYF.

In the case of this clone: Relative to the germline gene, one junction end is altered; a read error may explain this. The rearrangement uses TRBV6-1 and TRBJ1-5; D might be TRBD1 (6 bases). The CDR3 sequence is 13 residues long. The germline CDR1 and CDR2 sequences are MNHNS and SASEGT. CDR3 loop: CGVGAENNQPQHF. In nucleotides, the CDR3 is TGCGGGGTGGGGGCCGAAAACAATCAGCCCCAGCATTTT.